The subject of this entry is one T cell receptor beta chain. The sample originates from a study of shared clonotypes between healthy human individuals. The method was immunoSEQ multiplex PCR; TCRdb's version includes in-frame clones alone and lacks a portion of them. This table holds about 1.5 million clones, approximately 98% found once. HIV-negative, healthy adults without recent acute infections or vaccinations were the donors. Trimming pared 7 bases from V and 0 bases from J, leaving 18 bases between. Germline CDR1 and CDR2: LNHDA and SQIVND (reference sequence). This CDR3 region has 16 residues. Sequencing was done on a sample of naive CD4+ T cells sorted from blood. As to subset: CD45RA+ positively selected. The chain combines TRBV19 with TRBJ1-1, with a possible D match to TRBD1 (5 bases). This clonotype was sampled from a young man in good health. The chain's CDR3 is CASNPAQGRVNTEAFF. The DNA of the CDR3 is TGTGCCAGTAACCCGGCCCAGGGTCGGGTGAACACTGAAGCTTTCTTT.